The 2 T cell receptor beta chains below all came from one sample that was sequenced in a study of Ad26.COV2.S vaccination and SARS-CoV-2 variants. Produced via immunoSEQ multiplex PCR; TCRdb's table is partial and in-frame only. The sample comprises about 350,000 clones, roughly 91% of which are singletons, and around 3.6% rests with the top ten. The treatment denotes: around 19 received Ad26.COV2.S at low or high dose, single or two shots; five or six received placebo; per-sample allocation not given. Specimen acquisition occurred on day 63 following the initial vaccine or placebo injection. Sample: peripheral blood, taken in a trial of Ad26.COV2.S vaccine versus placebo. These receptors came from a person aged 18-65 years who received the Ad26.COV2.S COVID-19 vaccine or a placebo.

This sequence joins TRBV19 and TRBJ2-5, with no clear D. Trimming left V 8 bases short and J 0 bases short, with 7 bases between. The CDR3 covers 12 residues. Germline V gene sequence: CDR1 LNHDA, CDR2 SQIVND (reference sequence). The CDR3 DNA reads TGTGCCAGTGGCGTGGACCAAGAGACCCAGTACTTC. Its translation is CASGVDQETQYF.

V gene TRBV10-2 combines with J gene TRBJ1-1; 9 positions match TRBD1. J lost 5 bases, V lost 4 bases, and 2 bases had no gene match. This CDR3 has 13 amino acids. Germline V gene lookup returns CDR1 WSHSY and CDR2 SAAADI. The CDR3: CASSGDRVTEAFF. CDR3 DNA: TGCGCCAGCAGTGGGGACAGGGTGACTGAAGCTTTCTTT.